The 23 T cell receptor beta chains in this list originate from one sample, sequenced in a study of human T cells and chemical hapten exposure. Time point indicated: patch test 1, 2 weeks after DPC sensitization. Treatment specified: therapeutic diphenylcyclopropenone sensitization with weekly scalp DPC. MiXCR, applied by TCRdb to the RACE reads, yields one record per CDR3 protein. The data show about 120,000 distinct CDR3 sequences, roughly an eighth seen once. The sample here was whole blood, taken in connection with sensitization to the hapten diphenylcyclopropenone (DPC). The receptors were sampled from a man younger than 35 with alopecia areata. Some clones in this sample may be carry-over from other donors' samples.

This clonotype was seen only a few times. V gene TRBV28 combines with J gene TRBJ2-5; 9 nucleotides line up with TRBD1. The germline CDR1 and CDR2 sequences are MDHEN and SYDVKM. Trimming took 11 bases from V and 9 from J; bases not matched to a gene: 10. The CDR3 is made up of 12 amino acids. CDR3 protein: CAGRGQGKSQYF. CDR3 nucleotide sequence: TGTGCCGGAAGGGGACAGGGTAAATCCCAGTACTTC.

The chain combines TRBV6-6 with TRBJ1-5; D uncertain. Trimming cost V 6 bases and J 0 bases, with 9 bases left between them. Looked up from germline, CDR1 is MNHNY and CDR2 is SVGAGI (reference sequence). This CDR3 is 14 amino acids long. The CDR3: CASRRRDSNQPQHF. CDR3 in DNA: TGTGCCAGCAGGAGAAGGGATAGCAATCAGCCCCAGCATTTT.

The genes are TRBV19 and TRBJ1-2, with 10 bases lining up with TRBD1. Germline-derived CDR1 and CDR2 are LNHDA and SQIVND (reference sequence). The CDR3 loop spans 14 amino acids. V lost 5 bases to trimming and J lost 4 bases; unmatched junction nucleotides: 4. As DNA, the CDR3 is TGTGCCAGTAGTGCCGACAGGGGGCTCTATGGCTACACCTTC. Its protein product is CASSADRGLYGYTF.

This clonotype was found a few times. The chain uses TRBV5-5 and TRBJ2-5, with 9 nucleotides matching TRBD2. Trimming removed 2 bases from V and 5 bases from J; junction bases left unmatched: 7. Germline V lookup: CDR1 SGHKS, CDR2 YYEKEE (reference sequence). This CDR3 contains 15 residues. The DNA of the CDR3 is TGTGCCAGCAGCTTTTGGCGGGGGGGCGCGGAGACCCAGTACTTC. Amino acids: CASSFWRGGAETQYF.

Ten or more counts support this clonotype. This CDR3 is CASSLNRRLAYYEQYF. CDR3 coding DNA: TGTGCCAGCAGCTTAAATAGACGGCTAGCATACTACGAGCAGTACTTC. The rearrangement uses TRBV11-2 and TRBJ2-7; TRBD2 might be the D (5 bases). V lost 2 bases and J lost 3, with 17 bases in between. The CDR3 totals 16 residues. Germline-derived CDR1 and CDR2 are SGHAT and FQNNGV.

This clonotype came up a few times. The genes are TRBV6-2 or TRBV6-3 and TRBJ1-1; D gene unclear. Germline V CDR1 and CDR2: MNHEY, SVGEGT. Trimming left V 8 bases short and J 1 base short, with 14 bases between. The CDR3 contains 14 residues. The DNA of the CDR3 is TGTGCCAGCCCGGGAATACCCAAGAACACTGAAGCTTTCTTT. Its translation: CASPGIPKNTEAFF.

The J gene is TRBJ2-3, the V gene TRBV5-1, with 7 bases lining up with TRBD1. In germline, CDR1 is SGHRS, CDR2 YFSETQ. V was clipped by 4 bases and J by 4 bases; unmatched bases: 3. The CDR3 consists of 13 residues. CDR3 amino acids: CASSRDRADTQYF. DNA for the CDR3: TGCGCCAGCAGCAGAGACAGGGCAGATACGCAGTATTTT. The full variable domain, completed using reference TRBV5-1 and TRBJ2-3, is KAGVTQTPRYLIKTRGQQVTLSCSPISGHRSVSWYQQTPGQGLQFLFEYFSETQRNKGNFPGRFSGRQFSNSRSEMNVSTLELGDSALYLCASSRDRADTQYFGPGTRLTVL.

This clonotype has just a few counts. The V call is TRBV19, the J call TRBJ1-1, with D possibly matching TRBD1 (6 bases). The ends were cut back, 0 bases at V and 7 bases at J, with 9 bases in the middle. This CDR3 spans 13 amino acids. The V gene's germline CDR1 is LNHDA and CDR2 SQIVND (reference sequence). DNA of the CDR3: TGTGCCAGTAGTATAGATACAGGGTATGAAGCTTTCTTT. Encoded protein: CASSIDTGYEAFF.

V and J are TRBV12-5 and TRBJ1-1; D gene ambiguous. In germline, CDR1 is LGHNT, CDR2 FRNRAP. Trimming took off 6 bases at V and 0 bases at J, with 8 bases between the two ends. The CDR3 has 13 residues. The CDR3: CASGGKLNTEAFF. CDR3 in DNA: TGTGCTAGTGGGGGAAAATTGAACACTGAAGCTTTCTTT.

J is TRBJ1-1 and V is TRBV4-3, with D possibly TRBD1 on 5 matching bases. Trimming took 0 bases from V and 8 from J, leaving 19 bases between them. This CDR3 spans 16 amino acids. Germline loops: CDR1 LGHNA, CDR2 YSLEER. CDR3: CASSQDEIRAGREAFF. The CDR3 DNA sequence: TGCGCCAGCAGCCAAGATGAAATAAGGGCAGGGCGAGAAGCTTTCTTT.

This clonotype has just a few counts. V gene TRBV20-1 combines with J gene TRBJ2-4; D call uncertain. CDR1 and CDR2 from the germline V gene are DFQATT and SNEGSKA (reference sequence). V lost 3 bases to trimming and J lost 1 base, with 13 bases between them. The CDR3 totals 15 residues. The CDR3 DNA reads as TGCAGTGCTAGGGATCTACCTGGGGCCAAAAACATTCAGTACTTC. Its protein is CSARDLPGAKNIQYF.

This clonotype was counted ten times or more. This chain connects TRBV12-3 or TRBV12-4 to TRBJ1-1; unclear D gene. This CDR3 spans 15 amino acids. With 3 bases removed from V and 0 bases from J, the gap between germline ends came to 11 bases. CDR3 protein: CASSFAVRLNTEAFF. CDR3 DNA: TGTGCCAGCAGTTTTGCCGTCCGTTTGAACACTGAAGCTTTCTTT.

This chain uses TRBV29-1 with TRBJ1-1; D is undetermined. The ends were cut back, 2 bases at V and 0 bases at J, with 10 bases in the middle. This CDR3 comprises 14 residues. Per the germline V gene, CDR1 is SQVTM and CDR2 is ANQGSEA. CDR3 DNA sequence: TGCAGCGTTGAACCTCGGCTTATGAACACTGAAGCTTTCTTT. It yields the protein CSVEPRLMNTEAFF.

V is TRBV7-7 and J is TRBJ2-3; D might be TRBD1 (6 bases). The CDR3 is 13 residues long. V was shortened by 5 bases and J by 3 bases, with 9 bases between the two germline ends. Germline V lookup: CDR1 SSHAT, CDR2 FNYEAQ (reference sequence). The CDR3, as DNA: TGTGCCAGCAGCCAACAGGGTACAGATACGCAGTATTTT. Translating gives CASSQQGTDTQYF.

The CDR3 sequence is CASSLDRNLMNTEAFF. The CDR3 DNA follows: TGTGCCAGCAGCCTCGACAGAAATCTTATGAACACTGAAGCTTTCTTT. The chain employs TRBV11-1 and TRBJ1-1; D possibly corresponds to TRBD1 (5 bases). Germline V gene data show CDR1 as SGHAT and CDR2 as FQDESV (reference sequence). V dropped 5 bases and J dropped 0 bases, with 16 bases sitting between them. The CDR3 is made up of 16 amino acids.

This clonotype was observed a few times. The rearrangement links TRBV3-1 to TRBJ2-7; D unclear. V was clipped by 1 base and J by 2 bases, with 12 bases between them. Germline V gene data show CDR1 as LGHDT and CDR2 as YNNKEL (reference sequence). CDR3 size: 15 residues. CDR3 sequence: CASSQGIHVPYEQYV. CDR3 in DNA: TGTGCCAGCAGCCAAGGGATTCACGTCCCCTACGAGCAGTACGTC.

The table lists this clonotype with a few counts. The chain has TRBV9 and TRBJ2-1, with D perhaps TRBD1 (6 bases). Trimming pared 4 bases from V and 7 bases from J, leaving 21 bases between. Germline loops: CDR1 SGDLS, CDR2 YYNGEE. The CDR3 length is 16 residues. The CDR3 region has the DNA TGTGCCAGCAGCTCCGGGACCATCTCTAGGGGGAATGAGCAGTTCTTC. Translation gives CASSSGTISRGNEQFF.

This clonotype showed up many times. The J gene is TRBJ2-7, the V gene TRBV6-6, with TRBD1 matching 7 bases. The CDR3 runs 15 residues. Germline trimming cut 2 bases from V and 0 bases from J; bases unmatched to any gene: 4. Per the germline V gene, CDR1 is MNHNY and CDR2 is SVGAGI (reference sequence). The DNA of the CDR3 is TGTGCCAGCAGTTACCAGGACAGGCACTCCTACGAGCAGTACTTC. Encoded protein: CASSYQDRHSYEQYF.

This clonotype has only a few counts. CDR3 nucleotides: TGTGCCAGCAGTACCGGACAGGGGATGAACACTGAAGCTTTCTTT. This gives the protein CASSTGQGMNTEAFF. J is TRBJ1-1 and V is TRBV6-6; 9 nucleotides agree with TRBD1. V shed 5 bases, J shed 0 bases, and the junction held 4 bases outside the gene matches. The CDR3 extends over 15 amino acids. Germline loops: CDR1 MNHNY, CDR2 SVGAGI (reference sequence).

This clonotype was observed many times. The chain has TRBV7-8 and TRBJ1-6; 7 positions agree with TRBD1. This CDR3 has 17 residues. Losses at the gene ends were 1 base for V and 8 bases for J; bases not matched to a gene: 11. Germline V gene data show CDR1 as SGHVS and CDR2 as FQNEAQ. CDR3 sequence (DNA): TGTGCCAGCAGCTTAGAAGAGGGGGCGGTTCGTGATTCACCCCTCCACTTT. As protein: CASSLEEGAVRDSPLHF.

V gene TRBV20-1 combines with J gene TRBJ2-5; tentatively, D is TRBD1 (6 bases). The V gene lost 0 bases and the J gene lost 2 bases, with 10 bases spanning the gap. Germline values: CDR1 DFQATT, CDR2 SNEGSKA (reference sequence). The CDR3 has 14 residues. CDR3 coding DNA: TGCAGTGCTAGAGATCGTGGACAGCAAGAGACCCAGTACTTC. This translates into CSARDRGQQETQYF.

This clonotype was counted only a few times. The gene calls are TRBV6-2 or TRBV6-3 and TRBJ2-4; D possibly uses TRBD1 or TRBD2 (5 bases each). This CDR3 is 16 amino acids long. Germline assignment: CDR1 MNHEY and CDR2 SVGEGT. V dropped 1 base and J dropped 0 bases, with 10 bases sitting between them. CDR3 loop: CASSYLGRLAKNIQYF. CDR3 coding DNA: TGTGCCAGCAGTTACTTGGGACGACTAGCCAAAAACATTCAGTACTTC.

This clonotype was seen a few times. The chain has TRBV7-6 and TRBJ2-6; 7 nucleotides agree with TRBD1. The CDR3 is made up of 22 amino acids. The germline V gene encodes CDR1 SGHVS and CDR2 FNYEAQ. V lost 5 bases and J lost 0; bases outside the gene matches: 22. The CDR3 sequence: CASSHEDRLKGSSSSGANVLTF. The CDR3 region has the DNA TGTGCCAGCAGCCACGAGGACAGGCTGAAGGGCTCTTCGAGCTCTGGGGCCAACGTCCTGACTTTC.